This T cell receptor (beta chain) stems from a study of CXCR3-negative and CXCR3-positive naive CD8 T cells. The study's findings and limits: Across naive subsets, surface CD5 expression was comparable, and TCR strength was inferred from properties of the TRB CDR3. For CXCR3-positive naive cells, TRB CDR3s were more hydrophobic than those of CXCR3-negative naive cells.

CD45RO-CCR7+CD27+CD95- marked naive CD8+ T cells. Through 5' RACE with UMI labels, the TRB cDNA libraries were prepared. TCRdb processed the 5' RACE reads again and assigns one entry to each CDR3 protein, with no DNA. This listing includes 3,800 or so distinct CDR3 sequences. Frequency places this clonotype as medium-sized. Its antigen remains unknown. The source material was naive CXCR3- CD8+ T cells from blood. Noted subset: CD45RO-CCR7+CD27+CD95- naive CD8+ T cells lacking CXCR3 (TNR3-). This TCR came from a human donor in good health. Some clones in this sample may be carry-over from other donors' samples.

CDR3 sequence reads: CSVERDRDTDTQYF. V is TRBV29-1 and J is TRBJ2-3; as DNA is missing, the TRBD1 call by TCRdb cannot be tested. The CDR3 is 14 residues long. Germline CDR1 is SQVTM and CDR2 is ANQGSEA.